This T cell receptor beta chain was retrieved from a study of T cells in Graves' hyperthyroidism and ophthalmopathy. About the study: Specimen type is peripheral blood, collected at initial diagnosis prior to any treatment.

The study, taken as a whole, reports: In the blood, most expanded thyroid clonotypes above 0.001 appeared as well.

The CDR3 contains 15 residues. Trimming cost V 5 bases and J 6 bases; bases outside gene matches: 3. Germline V lookup: CDR1 MNHEY, CDR2 SMNVEV (reference sequence). PBMCs were collected from an approximately 9.5 ml volume of fresh peripheral blood. Comments on this clonotype: Its antigen is currently unknown.

TCR beta CDR3 regions were amplified from RNA transcripts. Initially, a first-round RT-PCR of the TCR CDR3 employed the HTBI primer set. TCRdb re-called the multiplex PCR reads through MiXCR, storing one row per CDR3 protein. The sample records fewer than 750,000 distinct CDR3 sequences, approximately 15% being singletons. The TCR originated in a woman in her thirties or forties with Graves' ophthalmopathy. V usage is TRBV27 and J usage is TRBJ2-4; 14 positions match TRBD2. What was sequenced was blood. CDR3 region: CASSPGLAGVNIQYF. As DNA, the CDR3 is TGTGCCAGCAGTCCGGGACTAGCGGGAGTAAACATTCAGTACTTC.